Following are 12 T cell receptor beta chains from one sample sequenced in a study of T-cell memory formation after mild COVID-19. Via MiXCR, TCRdb re-called the 5' RACE reads, giving one row per CDR3 protein. The table records about 360,000 distinct CDR3 sequences, about an eighth of them present only once. The sequenced sample was PBMCs or a T cell subset sorted from them (not recorded which). Receptors were obtained from a man younger than 35 who had mild COVID-19 (a few samples of this study predate the infection). Cell type and time point are not known.

This clonotype was observed a few times. The gene calls are TRBV28 and TRBJ2-4, with D maybe TRBD1 (6 bases). V lost 5 bases to trimming and J lost 3 bases, with 14 bases between them. The CDR3 spans 15 residues. Germline-derived CDR1 and CDR2 are MDHEN and SYDVKM. Here the CDR3 DNA reads TGTGCCAGCAGTCAAAGGGACACAGTCAAAAACATTCAGTACTTC. It is translated as CASSQRDTVKNIQYF.

This clonotype was picked up a small number of times. V and J are TRBV7-2 and TRBJ2-1, with D perhaps assigned TRBD1 or TRBD2 (6 bases each). Germline loops: CDR1 SGHTA, CDR2 FQGNSA. This CDR3 is built from 17 residues. V lost 0 bases and J 8 bases, leaving 20 bases between the germline ends. The CDR3 nucleotides read TGTGCCAGCAGCTTAGCGTTGTCGGGGGCCACTTTGGATGAGCAGTTCTTC. This gives the protein CASSLALSGATLDEQFF.

The rearrangement links TRBV6-6 to TRBJ2-3, with unresolved D. The germline V gene has CDR1 MNHNY and CDR2 SVGAGI (reference sequence). Trimming shortened V by 4 bases and J by 5 bases, and 7 bases separated the two germline ends. The CDR3 is 12 amino acids. The CDR3 nucleotides are TGTGCCAGCAGTTGGGTCGGAGATACGCAGTATTTT. Translation: CASSWVGDTQYF.

In the case of this clonotype: Because the CDR3 is missing its conserved closing phenylalanine or tryptophan, this is likely a read error. V gene TRBV6-5 combines with J gene TRBJ1-5; TRBD1 is a possible D gene (6 bases). The ends were cut back, 7 bases at V and 2 bases at J, with 9 bases in the middle. The CDR3 has 13 amino acids. CDR1 is MNHEY, CDR2 SVGAGI, per germline. Here the CDR3 reads CASTAGGNQPQHY. As DNA, the CDR3 is TGTGCCAGCACCGCAGGGGGCAATCAGCCCCAGCATTAT.

CDR3 residues: CASSLADGEKLFF. CDR3 sequence (DNA): TGCGCCAGCAGCTTGGCGGACGGCGAAAAACTGTTTTTT. This rearrangement joins TRBV5-1 to TRBJ1-4; no clear D. V was pared by 0 bases and J by 8 bases, with 8 bases between. The CDR3 is 13 residues long. CDR1 and CDR2 (germline): SGHRS, YFSETQ. Variable domain in full (rest from reference TRBV5-1 and TRBJ1-4): KAGVTQTPRYLIKTRGQQVTLSCSPISGHRSVSWYQQTPGQGLQFLFEYFSETQRNKGNFPGRFSGRQFSNSRSEMNVSTLELGDSALYLCASSLADGEKLFFGSGTQLSVL.

This clonotype has at least ten counts. The chain carries TRBV5-5 and TRBJ2-7; 10 bases line up with TRBD2. The V segment lost 4 bases and the J segment 5 bases; nucleotides outside the gene matches: 9. Per the germline V gene, CDR1 is SGHKS and CDR2 is YYEKEE (reference sequence). This CDR3 is built from 15 residues. DNA of the CDR3: TGTGCCAGCAGCCCCTTCGGACTAGCGGTCGACGAGCAGTACTTC. This encodes CASSPFGLAVDEQYF.

V is TRBV5-1 and J is TRBJ2-1, with D perhaps matching TRBD1 (5 bases). V was shortened by 2 bases and J by 11 bases, with 11 bases between the two germline ends. Germline CDR1 SGHRS, CDR2 YFSETQ. The CDR3 covers 12 residues. CDR3 protein: CASSFIQGKQFF. CDR3 DNA: TGCGCCAGCAGCTTCATCCAGGGCAAGCAGTTCTTC. Combining the CDR3 with reference TRBV5-1 and TRBJ2-1 gives the whole variable domain KAGVTQTPRYLIKTRGQQVTLSCSPISGHRSVSWYQQTPGQGLQFLFEYFSETQRNKGNFPGRFSGRQFSNSRSEMNVSTLELGDSALYLCASSFIQGKQFFGPGTRLTVL.

This clonotype was observed many times. The chain uses TRBV29-1 and TRBJ2-3; a weak D match, TRBD1 (6 bases). The CDR3 runs to 15 residues. Germline CDR1 reads SQVTM; CDR2 reads ANQGSEA. The ends were cut back, 5 bases at V and 2 bases at J, with 17 bases in the middle. CDR3 protein: CSVYSPGHSTDTQYF. The CDR3 nucleotides are TGCAGCGTTTATTCTCCGGGACACTCCACAGATACGCAGTATTTT.

In nucleotides, the CDR3 is TGCGCCACCCAGGGATTTTCCTACGAGCAGTACTTC. Translated: CATQGFSYEQYF. The V gene is TRBV5-1, the J gene TRBJ2-7; a possible D gene is TRBD1 (5 bases). Germline V lookup: CDR1 SGHRS, CDR2 YFSETQ. CDR3 length equals 12 residues. The germline V and J ends were trimmed by 9 bases and 1 base, with 11 bases remaining between them.

The chain joins TRBV4-1 to TRBJ2-2; D not resolved. Trimming shortened V by 7 bases and J by 4 bases, and 10 bases separated the two germline ends. The CDR3 sequence is 13 residues long. CDR1 MGHRA and CDR2 YSYEKL come from the germline V gene. CDR3 nucleotides: TGCGCCAGCACCATCGTTGGCACCGGGGAGCTGTTTTTT. It specifies CASTIVGTGELFF.

This sequence joins TRBV18 and TRBJ1-4, with D maybe TRBD1 (5 bases). The V and J ends lost 6 bases and 5 bases respectively, with 13 bases between them. The length of the CDR3 is 14 residues. Per the germline V gene, CDR1 is KGHSH and CDR2 is LQKENI. CDR3 sequence: CASSLTEGNEKLFF. The CDR3 region has the DNA TGTGCCAGCTCCCTGACTGAGGGGAATGAAAAACTGTTTTTT.

The rearrangement joins TRBV7-9 to TRBJ1-2, with D possibly matching TRBD1 (6 bases). CDR3 length: 15 residues. Germline V gene data show CDR1 as SEHNR and CDR2 as FQNEAQ (reference sequence). V was trimmed by 5 bases and J by 2 bases, leaving 15 bases between them. The CDR3 here is CASSTETGLNYGYTF. For the CDR3, the DNA is TGTGCCAGCAGCACTGAGACAGGTCTAAACTATGGCTACACCTTC.